Listed below are T cell receptor beta chains from one sample, sequenced in a study of naive and memory T cell subsets. TCRdb analysed the UMI-ligation and nested PCR reads with MiXCR anew, one entry per CDR3 protein. Here the sample spans 130,000 to 150,000 distinct CDR3 sequences, about 17% being singletons. Input material: naive CD4+ T cells from blood. These receptors all come from a human donor in good health. Both conserved end residues are part of each CDR3. Each record gives: V gene, D gene, J gene, clone size, CDR3 protein, CDR3 DNA. The D gene is left open where the match is weak. Clone size is given for some rows only: seen once, a few or many times, or a class if the clone is expanded.

v_call: TRBV7-9; d_call: -; j_call: TRBJ2-6; clone_size: few; cdr3_aa: CASSWTVSGANVLTF; cdr3_nt: TGTGCCAGCAGCTGGACAGTCTCTGGGGCCAACGTCCTGACTTTC
v_call: TRBV28; d_call: TRBD1; j_call: TRBJ2-1; clone_size: few; cdr3_aa: CASRRTGFDEQFF; cdr3_nt: TGTGCCAGCAGACGGACAGGGTTCGATGAGCAGTTCTTC
v_call: TRBV18; d_call: -; j_call: TRBJ2-7; clone_size: many; cdr3_aa: CASSPRQTSYEQYF; cdr3_nt: TGTGCCAGCTCACCGAGACAGACCTCCTACGAGCAGTACTTC
v_call: TRBV12-3/TRBV12-4; d_call: -; j_call: TRBJ2-5; clone_size: -; cdr3_aa: CASSAGQLQETQYF; cdr3_nt: TGTGCCAGCAGTGCGGGACAGCTACAAGAGACCCAGTACTTC
v_call: TRBV6-6; d_call: -; j_call: TRBJ1-2; clone_size: few; cdr3_aa: CASSTGLNYGYTF; cdr3_nt: TGTGCCAGCAGCACAGGGCTTAACTATGGCTACACCTTC
v_call: TRBV14; d_call: -; j_call: TRBJ2-3; clone_size: few; cdr3_aa: CASSQLSTDTQYF; cdr3_nt: TGTGCCAGCAGCCAACTAAGCACAGATACGCAGTATTTT
v_call: TRBV3-1; d_call: TRBD1; j_call: TRBJ2-1; clone_size: few; cdr3_aa: CASSGQGALNEQFF; cdr3_nt: TGTGCCAGCAGTGGACAGGGGGCTCTAAATGAGCAGTTCTTC
v_call: TRBV24-1; d_call: -; j_call: TRBJ2-5; clone_size: few; cdr3_aa: CATSDGTVGEETQYF; cdr3_nt: TGTGCCACCAGTGACGGGACGGTGGGGGAAGAGACCCAGTACTTC
v_call: TRBV5-1; d_call: TRBD2; j_call: TRBJ2-1; clone_size: -; cdr3_aa: CASSLRTSGTNEQFF; cdr3_nt: TGCGCCAGCAGCCTCAGGACTAGCGGGACAAATGAGCAGTTCTTC
v_call: TRBV7-9; d_call: TRBD2; j_call: TRBJ2-3; clone_size: -; cdr3_aa: CASSLALAGIADTQYF; cdr3_nt: TGTGCCAGCAGCTTAGCTCTAGCGGGAATAGCAGATACGCAGTATTTT
v_call: TRBV28; d_call: TRBD2; j_call: TRBJ2-2; clone_size: -; cdr3_aa: CASSPHTSGRASGELFF; cdr3_nt: TGTGCCAGCAGTCCCCACACTAGCGGGAGGGCCTCCGGGGAGCTGTTTTTT
v_call: TRBV20-1; d_call: TRBD1; j_call: TRBJ2-7; clone_size: many; cdr3_aa: CSARPGQGRSYEQYF; cdr3_nt: TGCAGTGCTAGACCGGGACAGGGAAGGTCCTACGAGCAGTACTTC
v_call: TRBV12-3/TRBV12-4; d_call: -; j_call: TRBJ2-7; clone_size: -; cdr3_aa: CASSLGTSSQYF; cdr3_nt: TGTGCCAGCAGTTTAGGGACTTCATCCCAGTACTTC
v_call: TRBV6-2/TRBV6-3; d_call: -; j_call: TRBJ1-1; clone_size: -; cdr3_aa: CASSFILGAVDTEAFF; cdr3_nt: TGTGCCAGCAGTTTCATTCTAGGAGCGGTCGACACTGAAGCTTTCTTT
v_call: TRBV7-9; d_call: TRBD1; j_call: TRBJ1-3; clone_size: few; cdr3_aa: CASSSDRGSGNTIYF; cdr3_nt: TGTGCCAGCAGCTCAGACAGGGGATCTGGAAACACCATATATTTT
v_call: TRBV4-1; d_call: -; j_call: TRBJ1-1; clone_size: many; cdr3_aa: CASSQDFQGRREAFF; cdr3_nt: TGCGCCAGCAGCCAAGATTTCCAGGGTCGGCGGGAAGCTTTCTTT
v_call: TRBV29-1; d_call: TRBD1; j_call: TRBJ2-3; clone_size: -; cdr3_aa: CSSRDRGTDTQYF; cdr3_nt: TGCAGCAGCCGGGACAGGGGGACAGATACGCAGTATTTT
v_call: TRBV7-3; d_call: -; j_call: TRBJ1-1; clone_size: -; cdr3_aa: CASSISGTGNTEAFF; cdr3_nt: TGTGCCAGCAGCATTTCCGGGACGGGGAACACTGAAGCTTTCTTT
v_call: TRBV10-3; d_call: -; j_call: TRBJ1-6; clone_size: -; cdr3_aa: CAISPDRTNSPLHF; cdr3_nt: TGTGCCATCAGCCCGGACAGAACTAATTCACCCCTCCACTTT
v_call: TRBV4-3; d_call: -; j_call: TRBJ2-2; clone_size: many; cdr3_aa: CASRDNPNTGELFF; cdr3_nt: TGCGCCAGCAGAGATAACCCTAACACCGGGGAGCTGTTTTTT
v_call: TRBV4-1; d_call: -; j_call: TRBJ2-1; clone_size: many; cdr3_aa: CASSPAFRYNEQFF; cdr3_nt: TGCGCCAGCAGCCCCGCCTTTCGTTACAATGAGCAGTTCTTC
v_call: TRBV7-2; d_call: -; j_call: TRBJ2-7; clone_size: few; cdr3_aa: CASSQSGEAGVYEQYF; cdr3_nt: TGTGCCAGCAGTCAGAGTGGGGAGGCAGGGGTCTACGAGCAGTACTTC
v_call: TRBV28; d_call: TRBD2; j_call: TRBJ2-5; clone_size: -; cdr3_aa: CASSSGSQETQYF; cdr3_nt: TGTGCCAGCTCTAGCGGGTCCCAAGAGACCCAGTACTTC
v_call: TRBV15; d_call: -; j_call: TRBJ1-5; clone_size: few; cdr3_aa: CATSKGTKSNQPQHF; cdr3_nt: TGTGCCACCAGCAAAGGGACGAAAAGCAATCAGCCCCAGCATTTT
v_call: TRBV4-3; d_call: TRBD2; j_call: TRBJ2-7; clone_size: few; cdr3_aa: CASSQYLAGGYEQYF; cdr3_nt: TGCGCCAGCAGCCAATACCTAGCGGGAGGGTACGAGCAGTACTTC
v_call: TRBV7-9; d_call: -; j_call: TRBJ1-6; clone_size: -; cdr3_aa: CASSLNGINNSPLHF; cdr3_nt: TGTGCCAGCAGCTTAAACGGAATTAATAATTCACCCCTCCACTTT
v_call: TRBV3-1; d_call: TRBD2; j_call: TRBJ2-3; clone_size: -; cdr3_aa: CASSQTSGNTDTQYF; cdr3_nt: TGTGCCAGCAGCCAAACTAGCGGGAACACAGATACGCAGTATTTT
v_call: TRBV2; d_call: TRBD2; j_call: TRBJ2-2; clone_size: -; cdr3_aa: CASSGPGGRANTGELFF; cdr3_nt: TGTGCCAGCAGCGGCCCTGGCGGGAGGGCGAACACCGGGGAGCTGTTTTTT
v_call: TRBV12-3/TRBV12-4; d_call: TRBD2; j_call: TRBJ2-1; clone_size: -; cdr3_aa: CASSTWTSGSGEQFF; cdr3_nt: TGTGCCAGCAGTACGTGGACTAGCGGGAGTGGTGAGCAGTTCTTC
v_call: TRBV6-6; d_call: TRBD1; j_call: TRBJ1-5; clone_size: few; cdr3_aa: CASSFGTGVQPQHF; cdr3_nt: TGTGCCAGCAGTTTCGGGACAGGGGTTCAGCCCCAGCATTTT
v_call: TRBV12-3/TRBV12-4; d_call: -; j_call: TRBJ1-1; clone_size: few; cdr3_aa: CASSLRLGPMAEAFF; cdr3_nt: TGTGCCAGCAGTTTAAGGCTGGGCCCCATGGCTGAAGCTTTCTTT
v_call: TRBV5-1; d_call: TRBD1; j_call: TRBJ2-5; clone_size: few; cdr3_aa: CASSLGQVWETQYF; cdr3_nt: TGCGCCAGCAGCCTAGGACAGGTCTGGGAGACCCAGTACTTC
v_call: TRBV7-2; d_call: TRBD2; j_call: TRBJ2-7; clone_size: few; cdr3_aa: CASSLVASGDYEQYF; cdr3_nt: TGTGCCAGCAGCTTAGTAGCTAGCGGGGATTACGAGCAGTACTTC
v_call: TRBV29-1; d_call: TRBD1; j_call: TRBJ1-1; clone_size: few; cdr3_aa: CSVVTGGMNTEAFF; cdr3_nt: TGCAGCGTTGTAACAGGGGGGATGAACACTGAAGCTTTCTTT
v_call: TRBV18; d_call: TRBD1; j_call: TRBJ1-1; clone_size: -; cdr3_aa: CASSPPDRGIGAFF; cdr3_nt: TGTGCCAGCTCACCACCTGACAGGGGAATAGGAGCTTTCTTT
v_call: TRBV7-9; d_call: TRBD1; j_call: TRBJ1-1; clone_size: few; cdr3_aa: CASSLGATGRLRDTEAFF; cdr3_nt: TGTGCCAGCAGCTTAGGCGCGACAGGGCGCTTGCGGGACACTGAAGCTTTCTTT
v_call: TRBV10-1; d_call: -; j_call: TRBJ2-1; clone_size: few; cdr3_aa: CASSEVDAGSYNEQFF; cdr3_nt: TGCGCCAGCAGTGAGGTGGATGCGGGCTCCTACAATGAGCAGTTCTTC
v_call: TRBV6-5; d_call: TRBD2; j_call: TRBJ2-1; clone_size: -; cdr3_aa: CASSYGGRASYNEQFF; cdr3_nt: TGTGCCAGCAGTTACGGCGGGAGGGCCAGCTACAATGAGCAGTTCTTC
v_call: TRBV20-1; d_call: TRBD1; j_call: TRBJ2-4; clone_size: -; cdr3_aa: CSAGGTGRLKNIQYF; cdr3_nt: TGCAGTGCTGGAGGGACAGGGAGACTCAAAAACATTCAGTACTTC
v_call: TRBV28; d_call: -; j_call: TRBJ2-7; clone_size: few; cdr3_aa: CASGESGPGLRYEQYF; cdr3_nt: TGTGCCAGCGGGGAATCGGGGCCCGGCCTCCGCTACGAGCAGTACTTC
v_call: TRBV6-1; d_call: TRBD1; j_call: TRBJ1-1; clone_size: few; cdr3_aa: CASSEPGQGSTEAFF; cdr3_nt: TGTGCCAGCAGTGAACCCGGACAGGGGAGCACTGAAGCTTTCTTT
v_call: TRBV7-9; d_call: -; j_call: TRBJ2-3; clone_size: many; cdr3_aa: CASSLAGSDTQYF; cdr3_nt: TGTGCCAGCAGCTTAGCGGGGTCAGATACGCAGTATTTT
v_call: TRBV4-2; d_call: TRBD2; j_call: TRBJ2-2; clone_size: -; cdr3_aa: CASSQPFPLRREVGTGELFF; cdr3_nt: TGTGCCAGCAGCCAGCCTTTCCCCTTAAGGCGGGAGGTTGGGACCGGGGAGCTGTTTTTT
v_call: TRBV28; d_call: -; j_call: TRBJ1-4; clone_size: -; cdr3_aa: CASSTPQPNEKLFF; cdr3_nt: TGTGCCAGCTCTACCCCACAACCTAATGAAAAACTGTTTTTT
v_call: TRBV5-5; d_call: -; j_call: TRBJ1-3; clone_size: -; cdr3_aa: CASSLIGNTIYF; cdr3_nt: TGTGCCAGCAGCTTGATTGGAAACACCATATATTTT
v_call: TRBV7-2; d_call: -; j_call: TRBJ2-3; clone_size: -; cdr3_aa: CASSQGIPDTQYF; cdr3_nt: TGTGCCAGCAGCCAAGGGATCCCAGATACGCAGTATTTT
v_call: TRBV14; d_call: TRBD2; j_call: TRBJ2-1; clone_size: -; cdr3_aa: CASSLNLAGAYNEQFF; cdr3_nt: TGTGCCAGCAGCCTAAACCTAGCGGGGGCCTACAATGAGCAGTTCTTC